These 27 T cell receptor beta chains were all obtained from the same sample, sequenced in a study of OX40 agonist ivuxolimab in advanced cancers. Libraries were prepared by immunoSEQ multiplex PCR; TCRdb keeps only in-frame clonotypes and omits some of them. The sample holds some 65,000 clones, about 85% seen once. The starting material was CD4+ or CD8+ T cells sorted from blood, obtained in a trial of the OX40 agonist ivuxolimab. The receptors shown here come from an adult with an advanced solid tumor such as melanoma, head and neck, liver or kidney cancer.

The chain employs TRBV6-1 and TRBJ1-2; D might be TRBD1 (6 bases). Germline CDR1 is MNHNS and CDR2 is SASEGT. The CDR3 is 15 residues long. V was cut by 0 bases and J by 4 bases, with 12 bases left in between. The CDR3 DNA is TGTGCCAGCAGTGAAGCACCGGACAGTAGCTATGGCTACACCTTC. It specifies CASSEAPDSSYGYTF.

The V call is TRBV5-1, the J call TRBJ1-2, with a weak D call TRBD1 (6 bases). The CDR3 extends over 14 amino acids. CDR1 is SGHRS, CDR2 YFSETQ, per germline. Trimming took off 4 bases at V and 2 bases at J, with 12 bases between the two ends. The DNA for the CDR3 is TGCGCCAGCAGCGCTCTACAGGGAAACTATGGCTACACCTTC. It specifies CASSALQGNYGYTF.

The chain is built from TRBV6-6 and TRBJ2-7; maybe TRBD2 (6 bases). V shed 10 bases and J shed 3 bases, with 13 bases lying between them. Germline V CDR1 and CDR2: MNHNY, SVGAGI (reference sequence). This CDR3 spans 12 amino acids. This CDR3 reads CATAGILYEQYF. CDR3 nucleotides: TGTGCCACCGCGGGAATCCTCTACGAGCAGTACTTC.

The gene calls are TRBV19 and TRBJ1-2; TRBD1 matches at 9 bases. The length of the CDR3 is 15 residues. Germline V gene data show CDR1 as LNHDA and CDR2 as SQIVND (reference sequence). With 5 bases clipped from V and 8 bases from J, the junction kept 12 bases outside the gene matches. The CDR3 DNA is TGTGCCAGTAGTTCCCCTAGGACAGGGGCCAGGGGCTACACCTTC. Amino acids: CASSSPRTGARGYTF.

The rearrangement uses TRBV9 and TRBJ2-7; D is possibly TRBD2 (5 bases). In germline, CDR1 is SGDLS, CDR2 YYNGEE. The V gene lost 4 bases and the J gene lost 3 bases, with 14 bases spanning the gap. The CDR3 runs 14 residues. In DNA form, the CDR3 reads TGTGCCAGCAGCCTCGCGGGTGGTCTCTACGAGCAGTACTTC. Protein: CASSLAGGLYEQYF.

The CDR3 DNA sequence: TGTGCCAGCAGTTACGAACCGAACACTGAAGCTTTCTTT. As protein: CASSYEPNTEAFF. The chain carries TRBV6-5 and TRBJ1-1; unclear D gene. Germline assignment: CDR1 MNHEY and CDR2 SVGAGI. This CDR3 is 13 amino acids long. The germline V and J ends were trimmed by 2 bases and 1 base, with 5 bases remaining between them.

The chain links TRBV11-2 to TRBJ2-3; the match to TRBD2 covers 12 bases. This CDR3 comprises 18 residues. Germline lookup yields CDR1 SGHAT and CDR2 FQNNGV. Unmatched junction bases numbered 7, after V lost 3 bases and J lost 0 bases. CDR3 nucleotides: TGTGCCAGCAGCTTTCGACTAGCGGGGGTAACTAGCACAGATACGCAGTATTTT. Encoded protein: CASSFRLAGVTSTDTQYF. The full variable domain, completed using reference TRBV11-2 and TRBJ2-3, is EAGVAQSPRYKIIEKRQSVAFWCNPISGHATLYWYQQILGQGPKLLIQFQNNGVVDDSQLPKDRFSAERLKGVDSTLKIQPAKLEDSAVYLCASSFRLAGVTSTDTQYFGPGTRLTVL.

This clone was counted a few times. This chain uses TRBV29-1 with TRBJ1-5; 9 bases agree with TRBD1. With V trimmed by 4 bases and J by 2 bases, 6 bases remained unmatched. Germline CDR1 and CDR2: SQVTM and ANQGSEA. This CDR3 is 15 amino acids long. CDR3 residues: CSVGQGVDGNQPQHF. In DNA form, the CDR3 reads TGCAGCGTTGGACAGGGGGTTGATGGCAATCAGCCCCAGCATTTT.

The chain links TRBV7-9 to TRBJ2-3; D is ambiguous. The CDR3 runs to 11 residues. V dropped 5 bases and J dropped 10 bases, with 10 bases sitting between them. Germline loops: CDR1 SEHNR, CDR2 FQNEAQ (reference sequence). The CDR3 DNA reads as TGTGCCAGCAGCGACCAAAGGGCGCAGTATTTT. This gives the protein CASSDQRAQYF.

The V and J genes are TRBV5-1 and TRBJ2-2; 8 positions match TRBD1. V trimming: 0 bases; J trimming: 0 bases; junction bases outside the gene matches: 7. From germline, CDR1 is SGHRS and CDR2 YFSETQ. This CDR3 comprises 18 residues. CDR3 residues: CASSLAGQAISNTGELFF. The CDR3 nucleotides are TGCGCCAGCAGCTTGGCGGGACAGGCTATTTCGAACACCGGGGAGCTGTTTTTT.

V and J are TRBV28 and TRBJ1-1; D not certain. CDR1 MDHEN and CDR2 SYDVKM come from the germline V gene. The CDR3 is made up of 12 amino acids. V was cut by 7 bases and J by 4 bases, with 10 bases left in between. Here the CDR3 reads CASTPTRTEAFF. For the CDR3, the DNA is TGTGCCAGCACCCCCACTCGCACTGAAGCTTTCTTT.

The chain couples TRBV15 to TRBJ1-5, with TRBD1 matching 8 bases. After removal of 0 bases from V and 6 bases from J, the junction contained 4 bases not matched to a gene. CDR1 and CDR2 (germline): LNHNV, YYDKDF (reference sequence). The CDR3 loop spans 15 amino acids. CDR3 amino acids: CATSRDRGQAQPQHF. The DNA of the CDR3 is TGTGCCACCAGCAGAGATCGGGGACAGGCTCAGCCCCAGCATTTT.

DNA for the CDR3: TGTGCCAGCTCCCAGGCCAGGGGCAGTTCACCCCTCCACTTT. Protein product: CASSQARGSSPLHF. This chain links TRBV7-9 with TRBJ1-6, with D possibly TRBD1 on 6 matching bases. Germline assignment: CDR1 SEHNR and CDR2 FQNEAQ (reference sequence). V was shortened by 8 bases and J by 9 bases, with 17 bases between the two germline ends. The CDR3 loop spans 14 amino acids.

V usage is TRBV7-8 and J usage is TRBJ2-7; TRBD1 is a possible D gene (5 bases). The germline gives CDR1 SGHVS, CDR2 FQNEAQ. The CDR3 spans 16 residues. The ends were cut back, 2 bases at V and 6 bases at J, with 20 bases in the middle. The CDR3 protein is CASSLSAQGDFGEQYF. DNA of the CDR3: TGTGCCAGCAGCTTATCCGCCCAGGGCGATTTTGGCGAGCAGTACTTC.

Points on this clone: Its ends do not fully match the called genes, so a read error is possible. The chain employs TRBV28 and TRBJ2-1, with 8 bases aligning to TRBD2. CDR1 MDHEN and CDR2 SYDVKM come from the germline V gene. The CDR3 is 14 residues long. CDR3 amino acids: CASNLSGGNNEQFF. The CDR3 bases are TGTGCCAGCAATTTATCGGGAGGGAACAATGAGCAGTTCTTC.

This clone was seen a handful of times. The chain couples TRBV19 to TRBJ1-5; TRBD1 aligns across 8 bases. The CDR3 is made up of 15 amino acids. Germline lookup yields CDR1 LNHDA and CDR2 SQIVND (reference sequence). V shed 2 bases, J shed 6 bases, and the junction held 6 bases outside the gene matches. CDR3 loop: CASSIFGTGPQPQHF. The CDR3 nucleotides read TGTGCCAGTAGTATATTCGGGACAGGTCCTCAGCCCCAGCATTTT. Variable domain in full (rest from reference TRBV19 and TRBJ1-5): DGGITQSPKYLFRKEGQNVTLSCEQNLNHDAMYWYRQDPGQGLRLIYYSQIVNDFQKGDIAEGYSVSREKKESFPLTVTSAQKNPTAFYLCASSIFGTGPQPQHFGDGTRLSIL.

In DNA form, the CDR3 reads TGTGCCAGCAGTTACTCGTTGGGGGCGGCAGAGACCCAGTACTTC. Translation gives CASSYSLGAAETQYF. The rearrangement joins TRBV6-5 to TRBJ2-5; TRBD1 might be the D (6 bases). The CDR3 covers 15 residues. In germline, CDR1 is MNHEY, CDR2 SVGAGI. Trimming stripped 0 bases from V and 4 bases from J, with 12 bases between.

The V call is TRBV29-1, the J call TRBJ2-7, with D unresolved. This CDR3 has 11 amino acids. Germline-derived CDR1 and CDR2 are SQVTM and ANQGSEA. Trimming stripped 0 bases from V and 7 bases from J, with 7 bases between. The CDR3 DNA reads TGCAGCGTTGAAGATCGCACAGAGCAGTACTTC. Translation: CSVEDRTEQYF.

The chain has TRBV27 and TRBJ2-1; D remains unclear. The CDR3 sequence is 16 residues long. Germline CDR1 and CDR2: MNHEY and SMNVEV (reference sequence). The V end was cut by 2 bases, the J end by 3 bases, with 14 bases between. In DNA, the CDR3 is TGTGCCAGCAGTTTAGCGAACGCGCCCTACTACAATGAGCAGTTCTTC. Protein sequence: CASSLANAPYYNEQFF.

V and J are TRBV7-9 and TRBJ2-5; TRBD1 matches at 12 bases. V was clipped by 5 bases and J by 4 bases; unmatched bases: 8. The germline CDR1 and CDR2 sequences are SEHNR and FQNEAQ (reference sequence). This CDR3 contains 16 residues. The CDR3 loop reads CASSSGDRGLVETQYF. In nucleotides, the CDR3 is TGTGCCAGCAGCAGTGGGGACAGGGGGCTCGTAGAGACCCAGTACTTC.

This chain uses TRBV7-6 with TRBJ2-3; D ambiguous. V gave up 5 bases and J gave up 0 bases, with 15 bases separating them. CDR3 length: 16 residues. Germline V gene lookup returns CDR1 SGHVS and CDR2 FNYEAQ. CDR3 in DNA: TGTGCCAGCAGCACCGCTAGGAGATCTAGCACAGATACGCAGTATTTT. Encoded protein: CASSTARRSSTDTQYF. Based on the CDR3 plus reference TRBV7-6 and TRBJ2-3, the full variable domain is GAGVSQSPRYKVTKRGQDVALRCDPISGHVSLYWYRQALGQGPEFLTYFNYEAQQDKSGLPNDRFSAERPEGSISTLTIQRTEQRDSAMYRCASSTARRSSTDTQYFGPGTRLTVL.

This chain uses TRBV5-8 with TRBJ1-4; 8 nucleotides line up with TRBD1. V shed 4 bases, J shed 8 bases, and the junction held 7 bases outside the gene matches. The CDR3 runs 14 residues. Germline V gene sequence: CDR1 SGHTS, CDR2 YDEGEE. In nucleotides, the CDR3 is TGTGCCAGCAGCCCGGACAGGGTGTACGAAAAACTGTTTTTT. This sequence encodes CASSPDRVYEKLFF.

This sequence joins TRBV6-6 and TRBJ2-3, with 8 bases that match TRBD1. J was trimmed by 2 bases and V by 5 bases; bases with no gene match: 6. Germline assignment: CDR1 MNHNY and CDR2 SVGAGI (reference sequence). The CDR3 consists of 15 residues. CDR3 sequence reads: CASSLDRVSTDTQYF. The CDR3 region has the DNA TGTGCCAGCAGTCTGGACAGGGTGTCCACAGATACGCAGTATTTT.

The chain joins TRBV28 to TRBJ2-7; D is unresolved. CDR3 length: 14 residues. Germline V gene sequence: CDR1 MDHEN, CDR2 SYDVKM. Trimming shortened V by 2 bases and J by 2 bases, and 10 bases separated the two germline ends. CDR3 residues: CASSLDGWTYEQYF. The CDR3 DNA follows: TGTGCCAGCAGTTTAGACGGGTGGACCTACGAGCAGTACTTC.

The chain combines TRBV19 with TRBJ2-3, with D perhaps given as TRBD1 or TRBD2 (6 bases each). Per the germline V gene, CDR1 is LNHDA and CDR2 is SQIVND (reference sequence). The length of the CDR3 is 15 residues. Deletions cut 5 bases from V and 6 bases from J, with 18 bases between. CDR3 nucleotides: TGTGCCAGTAGTGTCGCCTTGGTCGGGGGCGATACGCAGTATTTT. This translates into CASSVALVGGDTQYF. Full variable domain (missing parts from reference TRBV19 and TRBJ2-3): DGGITQSPKYLFRKEGQNVTLSCEQNLNHDAMYWYRQDPGQGLRLIYYSQIVNDFQKGDIAEGYSVSREKKESFPLTVTSAQKNPTAFYLCASSVALVGGDTQYFGPGTRLTVL.

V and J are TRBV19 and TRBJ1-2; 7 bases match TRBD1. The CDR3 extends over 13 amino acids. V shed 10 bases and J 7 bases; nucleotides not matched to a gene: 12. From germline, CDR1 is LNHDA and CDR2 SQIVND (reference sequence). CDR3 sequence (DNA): TGTGCCACCGAGACAAGAGGGGGCTTTGGCTACACCTTC. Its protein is CATETRGGFGYTF. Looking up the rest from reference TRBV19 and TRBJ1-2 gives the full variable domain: DGGITQSPKYLFRKEGQNVTLSCEQNLNHDAMYWYRQDPGQGLRLIYYSQIVNDFQKGDIAEGYSVSREKKESFPLTVTSAQKNPTAFYLCATETRGGFGYTFGSGTRLTVV.

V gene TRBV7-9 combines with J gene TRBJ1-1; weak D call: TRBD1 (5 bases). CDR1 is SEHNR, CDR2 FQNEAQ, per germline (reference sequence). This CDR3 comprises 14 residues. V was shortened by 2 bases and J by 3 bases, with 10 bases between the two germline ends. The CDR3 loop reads CASSLYQGDTEAFF. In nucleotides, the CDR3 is TGTGCCAGCAGCTTATATCAAGGGGACACTGAAGCTTTCTTT.